This record concerns one T cell receptor (beta chain) sequence. Its antigen is unidentified. The sample comes from a study of shared clonotypes between healthy human individuals. Whole-study results and caveats: A generally larger estimated richness was seen in naive subsets than in memory subsets.

Donors had no recently reported acute infections or vaccinations and were HIV-negative. The germline V and J ends were trimmed by 4 bases and 4 bases, with 15 bases remaining between them. CDR1 SGHRS and CDR2 YFSETQ come from the germline V gene. The CDR3 runs 14 residues. Method: immunoSEQ multiplex PCR; TCRdb's copy keeps in-frame clones and lacks some. Among millions of clones listed, 90% to 95% were seen once. The receptor comes from a man in his late teens or twenties in good health. Sequencing was performed on naive CD4+ T cells sorted from blood. The subset was: CD45RA+ positively selected. The rearrangement links TRBV5-1 to TRBJ2-7; D is possibly TRBD2 (6 bases). This CDR3 reads CASSVTGAVYEQYF. In DNA form, the CDR3 reads TGCGCCAGCAGCGTGACGGGAGCGGTGTACGAGCAGTACTTC.